The T cell receptor beta chain described here comes from a study of cytomegalovirus exposure and HLA in healthy donors. General study findings and limits: Upon later analysis, TCR association rates were observed to vary by HLA locus, being highest for DRB1 and lowest for HLA-C. Earlier results showed most TCR beta V segments being productive about 90% or about 30% of the time. The study reported that TCR beta sequences accurately predicted HLA-A and HLA-B alleles in most subjects.

In regard to this clone: Its specificity is unknown.

The primer mix had 60 Vbeta and 13 Jbeta primers. The method was immunoSEQ multiplex PCR; TCRdb's version includes in-frame clones alone and lacks a portion of them. Of 160,000 or so clones in the sample, roughly 80% were seen once. The sample was PBMCs. The TCR originated in a man between 25 and 39 years old in good health and CMV-seronegative.

The CDR3 DNA follows: TGCAGCGTTTCACTAGCGGACCTGGGTGAGCAGTTCTTC. This encodes CSVSLADLGEQFF. The chain is built from TRBV29-1 and TRBJ2-1, with TRBD2 matching 8 bases. Germline V CDR1 and CDR2: SQVTM, ANQGSEA. V lost 5 bases and J lost 9; bases outside the gene matches: 9. This CDR3 comprises 13 residues.